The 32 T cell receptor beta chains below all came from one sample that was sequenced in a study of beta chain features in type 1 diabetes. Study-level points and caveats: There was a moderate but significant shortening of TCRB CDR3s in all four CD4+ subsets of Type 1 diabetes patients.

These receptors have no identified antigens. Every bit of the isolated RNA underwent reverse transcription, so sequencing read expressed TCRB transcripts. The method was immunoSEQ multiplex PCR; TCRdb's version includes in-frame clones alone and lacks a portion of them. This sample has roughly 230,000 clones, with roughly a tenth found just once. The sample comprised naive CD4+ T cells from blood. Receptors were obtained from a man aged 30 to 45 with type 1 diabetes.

The DNA for the CDR3 is TGCGCCAGCAGCTCGGGACTAGCGAGCAATGAGCAGTTCTTC. It yields the protein CASSSGLASNEQFF. The gene calls are TRBV5-1 and TRBJ2-1; 10 bases are shared with TRBD2. V dropped 3 bases and J dropped 6; count of bases not matched to a gene: 3. CDR3 length: 14 residues. Germline lookup yields CDR1 SGHRS and CDR2 YFSETQ.

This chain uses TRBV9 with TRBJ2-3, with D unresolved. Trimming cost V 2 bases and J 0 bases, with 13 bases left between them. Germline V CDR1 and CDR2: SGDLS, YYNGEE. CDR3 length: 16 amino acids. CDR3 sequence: CASSVAHSTSTDTQYF. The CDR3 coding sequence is TGTGCCAGCAGCGTCGCCCACAGTACTAGCACAGATACGCAGTATTTT.

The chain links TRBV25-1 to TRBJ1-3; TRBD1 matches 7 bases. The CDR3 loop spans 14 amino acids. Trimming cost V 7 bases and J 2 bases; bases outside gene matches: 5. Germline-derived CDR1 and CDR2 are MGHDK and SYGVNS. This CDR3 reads CASTPDRAGNTIYF. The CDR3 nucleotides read TGTGCCAGCACCCCCGACAGGGCTGGAAACACCATATATTTT.

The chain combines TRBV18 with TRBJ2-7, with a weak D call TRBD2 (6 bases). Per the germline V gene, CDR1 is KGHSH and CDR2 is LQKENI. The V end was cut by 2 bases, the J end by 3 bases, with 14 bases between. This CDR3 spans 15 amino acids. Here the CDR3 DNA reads TGTGCCAGCTCACCAAGGGACTCCTCCCTCTACGAGCAGTACTTC. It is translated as CASSPRDSSLYEQYF.

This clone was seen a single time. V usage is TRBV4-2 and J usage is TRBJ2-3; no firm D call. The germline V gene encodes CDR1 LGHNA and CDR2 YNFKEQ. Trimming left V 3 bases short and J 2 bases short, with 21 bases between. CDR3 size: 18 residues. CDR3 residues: CASSHLTRSPQLTDTQYF. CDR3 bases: TGTGCCAGCAGCCACCTCACCCGGAGTCCTCAGCTCACAGATACGCAGTATTTT.

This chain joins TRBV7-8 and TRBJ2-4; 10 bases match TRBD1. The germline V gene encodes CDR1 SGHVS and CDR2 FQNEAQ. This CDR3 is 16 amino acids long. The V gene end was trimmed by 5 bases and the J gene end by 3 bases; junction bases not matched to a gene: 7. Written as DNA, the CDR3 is TGTGCCAGCAGCGCCCGGGGGACAGGGGTCAAAAACATTCAGTACTTC. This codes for CASSARGTGVKNIQYF.

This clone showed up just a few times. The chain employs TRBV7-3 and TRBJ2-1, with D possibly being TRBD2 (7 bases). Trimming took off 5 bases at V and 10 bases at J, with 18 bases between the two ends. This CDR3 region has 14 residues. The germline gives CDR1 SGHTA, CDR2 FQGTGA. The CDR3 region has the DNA TGTGCCAGCAGCGCCACAATAGGGGGGGGCGAGCAGTTCTTC. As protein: CASSATIGGGEQFF.

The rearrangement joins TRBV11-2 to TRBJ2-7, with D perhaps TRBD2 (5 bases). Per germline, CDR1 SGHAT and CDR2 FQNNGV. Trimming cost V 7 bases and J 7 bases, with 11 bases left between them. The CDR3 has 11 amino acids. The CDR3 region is CASTKTGEQYF. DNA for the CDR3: TGTGCCAGCACCAAAACGGGAGAGCAGTACTTC.

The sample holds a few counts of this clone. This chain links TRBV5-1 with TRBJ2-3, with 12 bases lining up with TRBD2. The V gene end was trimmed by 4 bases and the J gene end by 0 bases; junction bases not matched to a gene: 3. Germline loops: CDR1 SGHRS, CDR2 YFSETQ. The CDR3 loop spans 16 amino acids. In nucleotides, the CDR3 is TGCGCCAGCAGCAGCGGACTAGCGGGGAGCACAGATACGCAGTATTTT. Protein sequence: CASSSGLAGSTDTQYF.

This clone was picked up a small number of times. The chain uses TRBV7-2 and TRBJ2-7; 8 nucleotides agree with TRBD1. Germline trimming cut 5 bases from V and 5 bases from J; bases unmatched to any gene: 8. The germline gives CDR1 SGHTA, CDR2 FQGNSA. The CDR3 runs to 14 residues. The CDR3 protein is CASSKDRAWNEQYF. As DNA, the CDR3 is TGTGCCAGCAGCAAGGACAGGGCATGGAACGAGCAGTACTTC.

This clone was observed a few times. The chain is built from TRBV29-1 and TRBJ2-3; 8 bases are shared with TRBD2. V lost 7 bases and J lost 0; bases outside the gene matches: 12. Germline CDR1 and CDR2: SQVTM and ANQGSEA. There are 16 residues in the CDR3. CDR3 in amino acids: CSGKSLAGWSTDTQYF. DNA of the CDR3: TGCAGCGGAAAGTCCCTAGCGGGTTGGAGCACAGATACGCAGTATTTT.

CDR3: CAWRDLGLAGSNEQFF. Written as DNA, the CDR3 is TGTGCCTGGAGAGACCTGGGACTAGCGGGGAGCAATGAGCAGTTCTTC. The chain employs TRBV30 and TRBJ2-1; 13 bases are shared with TRBD2. Germline CDR1 is GTSNPN and CDR2 is SVGIG (reference sequence). The CDR3 covers 16 residues. V trimming: 3 bases; J trimming: 6 bases; junction bases outside the gene matches: 8.

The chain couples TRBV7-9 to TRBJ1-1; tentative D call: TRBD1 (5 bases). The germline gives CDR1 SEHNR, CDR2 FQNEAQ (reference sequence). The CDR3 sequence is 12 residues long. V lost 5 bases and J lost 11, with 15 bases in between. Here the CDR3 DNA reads TGTGCCAGCAGCCTCGACAGCGCCGGGGCTTTCTTT. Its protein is CASSLDSAGAFF.

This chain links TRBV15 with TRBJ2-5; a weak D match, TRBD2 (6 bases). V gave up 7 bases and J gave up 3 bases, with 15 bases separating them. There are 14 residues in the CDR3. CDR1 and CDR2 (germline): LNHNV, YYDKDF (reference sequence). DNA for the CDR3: TGTGCCACCACCCCCGGGGGATCCAAAGAGACCCAGTACTTC. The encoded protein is CATTPGGSKETQYF.

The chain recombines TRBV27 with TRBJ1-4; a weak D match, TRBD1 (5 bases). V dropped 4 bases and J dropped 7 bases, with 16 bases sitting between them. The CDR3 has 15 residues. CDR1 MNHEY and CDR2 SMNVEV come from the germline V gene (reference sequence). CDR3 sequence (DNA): TGTGCCAGCAGTTCCGCCAGGGCGTCTTCTGAAAAACTGTTTTTT. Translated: CASSSARASSEKLFF.

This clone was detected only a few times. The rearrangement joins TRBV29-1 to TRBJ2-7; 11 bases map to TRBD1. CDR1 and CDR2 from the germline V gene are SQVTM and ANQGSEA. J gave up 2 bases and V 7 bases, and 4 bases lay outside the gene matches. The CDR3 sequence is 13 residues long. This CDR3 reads CSAMGQGAYEQYF. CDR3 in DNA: TGCAGCGCGATGGGACAGGGGGCCTACGAGCAGTACTTC.

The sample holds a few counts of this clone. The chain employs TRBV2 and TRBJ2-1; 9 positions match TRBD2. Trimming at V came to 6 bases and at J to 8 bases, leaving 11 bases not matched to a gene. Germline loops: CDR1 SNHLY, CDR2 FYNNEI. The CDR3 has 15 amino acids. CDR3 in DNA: TGTGCCAGCAGGGAGACTAGCGGACCTTCCCATGAGCAGTTCTTC. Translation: CASRETSGPSHEQFF.

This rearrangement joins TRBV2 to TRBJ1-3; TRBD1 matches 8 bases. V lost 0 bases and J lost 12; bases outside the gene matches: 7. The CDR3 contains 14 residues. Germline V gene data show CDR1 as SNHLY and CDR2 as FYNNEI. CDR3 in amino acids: CASSEAVSGGLIYF. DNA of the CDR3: TGTGCCAGCAGTGAAGCGGTTTCAGGGGGCCTCATATATTTT.

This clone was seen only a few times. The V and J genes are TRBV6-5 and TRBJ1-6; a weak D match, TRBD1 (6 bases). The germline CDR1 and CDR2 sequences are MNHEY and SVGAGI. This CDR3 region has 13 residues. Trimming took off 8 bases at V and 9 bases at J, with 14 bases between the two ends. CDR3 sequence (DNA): TGTGCCAGCGGGACCGGGACAAGTTCACCCCTCCACTTT. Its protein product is CASGTGTSSPLHF.

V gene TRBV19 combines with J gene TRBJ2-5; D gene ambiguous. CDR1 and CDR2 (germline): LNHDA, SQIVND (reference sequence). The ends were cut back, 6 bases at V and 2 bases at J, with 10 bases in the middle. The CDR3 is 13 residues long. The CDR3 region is CASRPFGQETQYF. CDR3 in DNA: TGTGCCAGTAGGCCCTTCGGGCAAGAGACCCAGTACTTC. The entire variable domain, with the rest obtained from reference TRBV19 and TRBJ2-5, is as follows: DGGITQSPKYLFRKEGQNVTLSCEQNLNHDAMYWYRQDPGQGLRLIYYSQIVNDFQKGDIAEGYSVSREKKESFPLTVTSAQKNPTAFYLCASRPFGQETQYFGPGTRLLVL.

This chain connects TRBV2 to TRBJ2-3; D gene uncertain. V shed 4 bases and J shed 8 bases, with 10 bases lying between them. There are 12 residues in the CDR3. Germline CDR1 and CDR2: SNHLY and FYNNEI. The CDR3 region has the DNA TGTGCCAGCAGTGGACGGTCGGGTACGCAGTATTTT. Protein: CASSGRSGTQYF.

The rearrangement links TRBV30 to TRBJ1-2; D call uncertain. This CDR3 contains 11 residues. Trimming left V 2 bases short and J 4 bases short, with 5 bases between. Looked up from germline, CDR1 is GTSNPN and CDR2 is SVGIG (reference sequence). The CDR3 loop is CAWSRSYGYTF. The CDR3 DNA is TGTGCCTGGAGTCGGAGCTATGGCTACACCTTC.

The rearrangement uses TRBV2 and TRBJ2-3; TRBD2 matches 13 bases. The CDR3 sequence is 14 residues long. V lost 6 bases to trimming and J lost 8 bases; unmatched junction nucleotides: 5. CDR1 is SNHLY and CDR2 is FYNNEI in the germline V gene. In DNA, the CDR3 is TGTGCCAGCAGCGGGACTAGCGGGGTGGCTACGCAGTATTTT. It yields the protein CASSGTSGVATQYF.

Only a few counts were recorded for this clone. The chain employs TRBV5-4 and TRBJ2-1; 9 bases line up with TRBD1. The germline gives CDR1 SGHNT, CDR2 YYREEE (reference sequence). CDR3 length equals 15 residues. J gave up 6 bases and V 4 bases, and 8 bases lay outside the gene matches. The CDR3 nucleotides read TGTGCCAGCAGCCCCCGGGGACAGGGCCTCAATGAGCAGTTCTTC. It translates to CASSPRGQGLNEQFF.

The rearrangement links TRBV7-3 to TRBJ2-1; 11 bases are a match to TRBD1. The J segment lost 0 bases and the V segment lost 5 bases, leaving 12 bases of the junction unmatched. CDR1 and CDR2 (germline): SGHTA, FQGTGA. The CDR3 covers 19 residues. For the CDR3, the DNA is TGTGCCAGCAGCCCCCGTGGCGGGACAGGGGGAAGCTCCTACAATGAGCAGTTCTTC. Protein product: CASSPRGGTGGSSYNEQFF.

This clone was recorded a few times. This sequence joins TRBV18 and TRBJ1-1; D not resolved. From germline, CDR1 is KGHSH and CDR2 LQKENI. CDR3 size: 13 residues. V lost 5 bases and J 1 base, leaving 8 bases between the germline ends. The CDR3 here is CASSGRENTEAFF. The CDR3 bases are TGTGCCAGCTCAGGTAGAGAGAACACTGAAGCTTTCTTT.

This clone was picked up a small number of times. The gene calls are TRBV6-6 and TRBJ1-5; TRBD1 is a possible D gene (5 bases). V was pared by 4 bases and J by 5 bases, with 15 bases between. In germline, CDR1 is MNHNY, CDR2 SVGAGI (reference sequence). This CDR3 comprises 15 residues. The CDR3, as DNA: TGTGCCAGCAGTTTCTCCCAGCAGGGCTATCAGCCCCAGCATTTT. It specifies CASSFSQQGYQPQHF.

CDR3 amino acids: CASSPSSGTGSAEQFF. CDR3 sequence (DNA): TGTGCCAGCAGCCCCTCGTCCGGGACAGGGTCGGCTGAGCAGTTCTTC. The V and J genes are TRBV7-3 and TRBJ2-1, with 9 bases fitting TRBD1. Germline CDR1 is SGHTA and CDR2 is FQGTGA. The CDR3 is 16 residues long. V lost 5 bases and J lost 9; bases outside the gene matches: 14.

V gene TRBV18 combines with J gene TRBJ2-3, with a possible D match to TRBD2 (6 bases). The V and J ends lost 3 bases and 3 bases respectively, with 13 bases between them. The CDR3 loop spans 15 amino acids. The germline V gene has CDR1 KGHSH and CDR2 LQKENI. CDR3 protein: CASSPSVAVTDTQYF. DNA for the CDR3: TGTGCCAGCTCACCTTCGGTAGCGGTGACAGATACGCAGTATTTT.

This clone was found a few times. CDR3 sequence (DNA): TGTGCCAGCAGCTCCCGACCCGACAGAGGAACTGAAGCTTTCTTT. It encodes CASSSRPDRGTEAFF. V is TRBV7-3 and J is TRBJ1-1, with D possibly matching TRBD1 (5 bases). From germline, CDR1 is SGHTA and CDR2 FQGTGA. V dropped 4 bases and J dropped 5 bases, with 17 bases sitting between them. The CDR3 loop spans 15 amino acids.

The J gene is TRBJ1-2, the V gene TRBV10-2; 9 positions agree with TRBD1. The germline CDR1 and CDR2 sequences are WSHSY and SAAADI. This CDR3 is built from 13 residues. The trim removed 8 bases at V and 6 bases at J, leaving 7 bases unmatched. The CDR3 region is CASGKGTGNGYTF. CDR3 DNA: TGCGCCAGCGGAAAAGGGACAGGGAATGGCTACACCTTC.

CDR3 DNA: TGTGCCAGTAGTATTCCGTTTCCTCCCTACGAGCAGTACTTC. Encoded protein: CASSIPFPPYEQYF. The chain joins TRBV19 to TRBJ2-7; the D is unclear. This CDR3 has 14 residues. In germline, CDR1 is LNHDA, CDR2 SQIVND (reference sequence). Trimming left V 3 bases short and J 2 bases short, with 11 bases between.